The rows below give T cell receptor beta chains drawn from one sample of a study of blood T cell repertoires in COVID-19. Profiled with immunoSEQ multiplex PCR; TCRdb holds only in-frame clones, not every one. The sample lists fewer than 200,000 clones, roughly 82% occurring once. Sequenced material: peripheral blood. All receptors come from a woman between 35 and 50 years old with COVID-19, enrolled during active disease. The CDR3 runs from the conserved cysteine through the conserved F or W. A D gene is named only where the DNA matches it firmly. Size is omitted from some rows. Given values are once, few, many or a class for expanded clones.

v_gene	d_gene	abundance	j_gene	CDR3aa	CDR3nt
TRBV12-5	TRBD2	NA	TRBJ2-1	CASGLVHPGATAGGRGEQFF	TGTGCTAGTGGTTTGGTACATCCGGGGGCGACGGCGGGAGGACGGGGTGAGCAGTTCTTC
TRBV2	NA	NA	TRBJ2-1	CASTYSYEQFF	TGTGCCAGCACTTACTCGTATGAGCAGTTCTTC
TRBV19	TRBD1	once	TRBJ1-1	CASSLGTGEAFF	TGTGCCAGTAGTCTGGGGACAGGAGAAGCTTTCTTT
TRBV6-6	NA	NA	TRBJ1-2	CASSPGQNYGYTF	TGTGCCAGCAGCCCCGGACAGAACTATGGCTACACCTTC
TRBV2	NA	once	TRBJ1-1	CASNREPDRSAFF	TGTGCCAGCAATCGGGAACCGGATAGATCAGCTTTCTTT
TRBV6-5	NA	NA	TRBJ2-1	CASTQRGSGVEQFF	TGTGCCAGCACCCAAAGAGGGTCCGGTGTTGAGCAGTTCTTC
TRBV7-8	TRBD1	NA	TRBJ1-1	CASSSPSTGGTAFF	TGTGCCAGCAGCTCACCCTCGACAGGGGGCACGGCTTTCTTT
TRBV2	TRBD2	NA	TRBJ2-5	CASSSGSGETQYF	TGTGCCAGCAGTAGCGGGAGTGGGGAGACCCAGTACTTC
TRBV7-9	TRBD2	NA	TRBJ2-5	CASSLELGLAGEETQYF	TGTGCCAGCAGCTTAGAACTAGGACTAGCGGGGGAAGAGACCCAGTACTTC
TRBV3-1/TRBV3-2	TRBD2	NA	TRBJ2-1	CASSLLAGVNEQFF	TGTGCCAGCAGCCTTTTAGCGGGAGTCAATGAGCAGTTCTTC
TRBV4-2	NA	NA	TRBJ2-3	CASSHLGLRETDTQYF	TGTGCCAGCAGCCACCTCGGACTAAGGGAAACAGATACGCAGTATTTT
TRBV9	TRBD1	NA	TRBJ1-3	CASSRTGDRVNTIYF	TGTGCCAGCAGCAGGACAGGGGATAGAGTAAACACCATATATTTT
TRBV7-8	NA	NA	TRBJ2-5	CASSLERSLPQETQYF	TGTGCCAGCAGTCTAGAGCGTAGCCTACCACAAGAGACCCAGTACTTC
TRBV10-2	NA	NA	TRBJ2-7	CASSDDRSYEQYF	TGCGCCAGCAGTGACGACAGGTCCTACGAGCAGTACTTC
TRBV29-1	NA	NA	TRBJ1-1	CSVEGQNTEAFF	TGCAGCGTTGAAGGTCAGAACACTGAAGCTTTCTTT
TRBV7-9	NA	NA	TRBJ2-3	CASSLAQGGDTQYF	TGTGCCAGCAGCTTAGCACAGGGAGGGGATACGCAGTATTTT
TRBV7-9	NA	NA	TRBJ2-5	CASSRTTQYF	TGTGCCAGCAGCCGCACAACCCAGTACTTC
TRBV12-5	TRBD1	NA	TRBJ1-1	CASGLAGQTNTEAFF	TGTGCTAGTGGTTTGGCGGGACAGACGAACACTGAAGCTTTCTTT